A single T cell receptor (beta chain) is shown here with its context. The data are from a study of blood T cell repertoires in COVID-19. Across the whole study: Material from acute and convalescent COVID-19 was sourced from the United States, Italy and Spain.

The CDR3 extends over 14 amino acids. Germline CDR1 reads SGDLS; CDR2 reads YYNGEE. Trimming cost V 4 bases and J 7 bases; bases outside gene matches: 7. Original handling: Reference gene primer amplification in the assay estimated nucleated cell counts. This table comes from immunoSEQ multiplex PCR, and its TCRdb copy is limited to in-frame clones, with some not included. D and trimming come from the DNA, and the V and J calls and clone size come from that table. Counted here are about 130,000 clones, under 90% occurring once; the ten biggest clones make up 44%. The rearrangement joins TRBV9 to TRBJ2-1, with 8 bases lining up with TRBD2. This TCR was sampled from a human donor in a cohort sampled during active COVID-19. Sequenced: peripheral blood. CDR3: CASSPGTSRNEQFF. The CDR3, as DNA: TGTGCCAGCAGCCCTGGGACTAGTCGGAATGAGCAGTTCTTC.